This record looks at one T cell receptor (beta chain) sequence and its context. What it binds is not known. At one of its ends the junction is not consistent with the germline gene, which may arise from a read error. The data were obtained in a study of read filtering for tumor transcriptome and immune sequencing. Overall study context: 8 patients were R-ISS I, some 15 were R-ISS II, 6 or 7 were R-ISS III. DNase treatment preceded whole-transcriptome library preparation.

Germline values: CDR1 SGHVS, CDR2 FQNEAQ. The CDR3 has 13 residues. Overall study results and limits: In IR-seq, single-read clonotypes were around four fifths of clonotypes but approximately 3.5% of reads.

The library was built from approximately 400 ng RNA with molecular barcoded adaptors for alpha/delta and beta/gamma chains. TCRdb passed the reads through MiXCR, listing each CDR3 protein once. Seen here are tens of thousands of distinct CDR3 sequences, roughly a fifth observed once, and the top ten hold approximately 15%. Sampling of bone marrow took place during active disease in every patient. This rearrangement joins TRBV7-8 to TRBJ2-3; D unclear. Sample: a population of CD138-negative cells sorted from bone marrow. The sequence was obtained from a donor aged 40 or older with multiple myeloma. The CDR3 DNA reads TGTGCCAGCAGCTTTCTTGGCACAGATACGCGGTATTTT. Translation gives CASSFLGTDTRYF.